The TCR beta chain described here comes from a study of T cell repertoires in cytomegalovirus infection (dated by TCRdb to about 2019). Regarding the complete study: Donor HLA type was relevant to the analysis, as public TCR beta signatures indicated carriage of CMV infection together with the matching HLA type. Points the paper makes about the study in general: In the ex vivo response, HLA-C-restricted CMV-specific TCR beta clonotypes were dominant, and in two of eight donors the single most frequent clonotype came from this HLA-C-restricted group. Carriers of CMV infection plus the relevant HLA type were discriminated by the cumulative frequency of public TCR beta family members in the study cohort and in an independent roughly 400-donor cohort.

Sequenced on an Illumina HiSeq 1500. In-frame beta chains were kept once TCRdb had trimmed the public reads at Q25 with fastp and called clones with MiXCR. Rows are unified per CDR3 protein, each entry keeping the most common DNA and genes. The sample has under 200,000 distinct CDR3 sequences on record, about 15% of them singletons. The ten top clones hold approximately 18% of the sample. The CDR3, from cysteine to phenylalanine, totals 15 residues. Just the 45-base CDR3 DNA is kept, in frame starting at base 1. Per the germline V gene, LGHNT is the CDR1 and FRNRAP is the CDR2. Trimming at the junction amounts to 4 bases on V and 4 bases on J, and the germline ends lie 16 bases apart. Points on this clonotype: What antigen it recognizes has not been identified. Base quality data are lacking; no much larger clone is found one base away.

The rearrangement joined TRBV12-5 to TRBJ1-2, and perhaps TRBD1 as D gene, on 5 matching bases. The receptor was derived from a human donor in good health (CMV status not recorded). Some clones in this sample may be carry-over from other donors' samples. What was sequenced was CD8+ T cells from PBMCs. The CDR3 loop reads CASGSSGRPPYGYTF. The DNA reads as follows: TGTGCTAGTGGTTCCTCGGGACGGCCTCCCTATGGCTACACCTTC.